This is a list of T cell receptor beta chains from one sample in a study of identical twins. TCRdb called the 5' RACE reads again in MiXCR, with one record for every CDR3 protein. This sample has 500,000 to 650,000 distinct CDR3 sequences, with roughly 7.1% found just once. These records were also assigned to another study, of yellow fever vaccine responses in identical twins.

The sample was PBMCs. These receptors all come from a young woman in good health. CDR3s include the opening cysteine and the closing phenylalanine or tryptophan. Each record gives: D gene, clone size, J gene, V gene, CDR3 protein, CDR3 DNA. D genes are given only for firm matches. Not every row has a clone size; where given, it reads once, few, many or a size class.

- | - | TRBJ1-1 | TRBV15 | CATSRDPPEGYGTEAFF | TGTGCCACCAGCAGAGATCCCCCGGAAGGGTATGGCACTGAAGCTTTCTTT
- | - | TRBJ1-2 | TRBV10-3 | CAISDLGQKGYGYTF | TGTGCCATCAGTGATCTTGGGCAGAAAGGATATGGCTACACCTTC
TRBD2 | - | TRBJ2-3 | TRBV4-1 | CASSQGLAGGYTQYF | TGCGCCAGCAGCCAAGGACTAGCCGGGGGGTATACGCAGTATTTT
TRBD1 | many | TRBJ2-1 | TRBV29-1 | CSAGQGTRGLDEQFF | TGCAGCGCTGGACAGGGGACCCGGGGTCTGGATGAGCAGTTCTTC
TRBD1 | - | TRBJ2-2 | TRBV4-1 | CASSPRDSYGTGELFF | TGCGCCAGCAGCCCCCGGGACAGTTACGGCACCGGGGAGCTGTTTTTT
TRBD2 | - | TRBJ2-1 | TRBV18 | CASSPPGLAGGPNEQFF | TGTGCCAGCTCACCACCTGGACTAGCGGGGGGGCCCAATGAGCAGTTCTTC
- | few | TRBJ1-1 | TRBV20-1 | CSARRNRWTEAFF | TGCAGTGCTAGGAGGAATAGGTGGACTGAAGCTTTCTTT
- | - | TRBJ2-1 | TRBV5-6 | CAMGPGHNEQFF | TGTGCCATGGGCCCGGGGCACAATGAGCAGTTCTTC
TRBD2 | many | TRBJ2-3 | TRBV20-1 | CSARDRLAGDTDTQYF | TGCAGTGCTAGAGATCGGCTAGCGGGGGACACAGATACGCAGTATTTT
- | - | TRBJ2-1 | TRBV12-3/TRBV12-4 | CASSFVVGSYNEQFF | TGTGCCAGCAGTTTCGTAGTCGGCTCCTACAATGAGCAGTTCTTC
TRBD2 | - | TRBJ2-7 | TRBV7-9 | CASSYTGTSGRNEQYF | TGTGCCAGCAGCTACACCGGGACTAGCGGCAGGAACGAGCAGTACTTC
- | - | TRBJ1-1 | TRBV2 | CASSPDPNTEAFF | TGTGCCAGCAGTCCCGACCCGAACACTGAAGCTTTCTTT
- | many | TRBJ2-7 | TRBV12-3/TRBV12-4 | CASSPGHSYEQYF | TGTGCCAGCAGTCCGGGACACTCCTACGAGCAGTACTTC
- | many | TRBJ2-3 | TRBV20-1 | CSARGSSDRFSTDTQYF | TGCAGTGCCAGGGGTTCTAGCGACCGGTTTAGCACAGATACGCAGTATTTT
- | few | TRBJ2-7 | TRBV29-1 | CSVVVWGSYEQYF | TGCAGCGTTGTGGTTTGGGGCTCCTACGAGCAGTACTTC
TRBD2 | many | TRBJ2-3 | TRBV10-3 | CAISERGVTDTQYF | TGTGCCATCAGTGAGCGGGGGGTCACAGATACGCAGTATTTT
- | - | TRBJ1-2 | TRBV28 | CASNQGRVWYGYTF | TGTGCCAGCAATCAAGGCAGGGTGTGGTATGGCTACACCTTC
- | - | TRBJ1-6 | TRBV5-5 | CASSLGNYNSPLHF | TGTGCCAGCAGCTTGGGCAATTATAATTCACCCCTCCACTTT
- | - | TRBJ1-1 | TRBV6-5 | CASSLSNMNTEAFF | TGTGCCAGCAGTTTGAGTAACATGAACACTGAAGCTTTCTTT
TRBD2 | - | TRBJ2-1 | TRBV3-1 | CASSQLTSRLEQFF | TGTGCCAGCAGCCAACTGACTAGCCGTTTGGAGCAGTTCTTC
- | many | TRBJ2-1 | TRBV7-9 | CASRLGGIPYNEQFF | TGTGCCAGCAGACTCGGGGGAATTCCCTACAATGAGCAGTTCTTC
- | - | TRBJ2-5 | TRBV4-1 | CASSHALGRKQETQYF | TGCGCCAGCAGCCACGCCCTGGGGCGGAAACAAGAGACCCAGTACTTC
TRBD1 | few | TRBJ2-1 | TRBV6-1 | CASSHAGQGFSYNEQFF | TGTGCCAGCAGCCACGCGGGACAGGGCTTCTCCTACAATGAGCAGTTCTTC
- | many | TRBJ1-1 | TRBV29-1 | CSVELNTAKAEAFF | TGCAGCGTTGAGTTAAACACCGCGAAGGCTGAAGCTTTCTTT
- | - | TRBJ2-7 | TRBV18 | CASSLGGNSGEQYF | TGTGCCAGCTCCCTCGGTGGGAACTCGGGGGAGCAGTACTTC
TRBD1 | - | TRBJ1-2 | TRBV6-1 | CASRQGLDYGYTF | TGTGCCAGCAGACAGGGGTTGGACTATGGCTACACCTTC
- | - | TRBJ2-7 | TRBV10-1 | CASSDSRGRGEEQYF | TGCGCCAGCAGTGATTCACGGGGGAGAGGGGAAGAGCAGTACTTC
- | - | TRBJ2-1 | TRBV12-3/TRBV12-4 | CASTNVANEQFF | TGTGCCAGCACAAACGTGGCGAATGAGCAGTTCTTC
- | - | TRBJ1-4 | TRBV5-6 | CASSPGGGEELFF | TGTGCCAGCAGCCCCGGCGGGGGAGAAGAACTGTTTTTT
- | - | TRBJ2-2 | TRBV4-2 | CASAARGSGDTGELVF | TGTGCCAGCGCTGCTAGGGGATCGGGAGATACCGGGGAGCTGGTTTTT
TRBD2 | - | TRBJ2-4 | TRBV20-1 | CSARDQRLAGVGIQYF | TGCAGTGCTAGAGATCAGAGGCTAGCGGGAGTAGGCATTCAGTACTTC
- | few | TRBJ1-2 | TRBV12-3/TRBV12-4 | CASTPTGIYGYTF | TGTGCCAGCACCCCAACAGGGATCTATGGCTACACCTTC
- | few | TRBJ2-2 | TRBV12-3/TRBV12-4 | CASSFVQGPGELFF | TGTGCCAGCAGTTTTGTTCAGGGGCCCGGGGAGCTGTTTTTT